The 15 T cell receptor beta chains below were found in one sample sequenced in a study of tumor-infiltrating lymphocytes in primary liver carcinoma. cDNA specific to TCR beta was made from approximately 500 ng of total RNA, with a constant-region primer employed for priming. A slightly modified ARM-PCR protocol with three nested multiplex PCR rounds produced these TCR beta libraries. The study ran its first two PCR rounds for around 10 cycles each, using TRBV1-TRBV30 forward primers and a C-beta reverse primer. TCRdb processed the multiplex PCR reads anew with MiXCR; each CDR3 protein has one entry. The table lists approximately 190,000 distinct CDR3 sequences, around four fifths of them singletons. Both RNA and DNA were isolated together from about 21-30 mg of bulk tissue that had not been sorted. The sample taken for sequencing was tumor tissue from primary liver carcinoma. The receptors stem from a man aged 40-49 years with primary liver carcinoma and hepatitis B virus infection.

Details on this clonotype: This sequence may be a read error, since a much larger clone differs from it by one base. DNA for the CDR3: TGTACCAGCAGCTGGGAAGGGTGGATGGGCATCTCTGGGGCCAACGTCCTGACTTTC. Protein sequence: CTSSWEGWMGISGANVLTF. The gene calls are TRBV5-5 and TRBJ2-6, with D unclear. The CDR3 loop spans 19 amino acids. Germline V gene lookup returns CDR1 SGHKS and CDR2 YYEKEE (reference sequence). Supplemented by reference TRBV5-5 and TRBJ2-6, the full variable domain reads DAGVTQSPTHLIKTRGQQVTLRCSPISGHKSVSWYQQVLGQGPQFIFQYYEKEERGRGNFPDRFSARQFPNYSSELNVNALLLGDSALYLCTSSWEGWMGISGANVLTFGAGSRLTVL.

In regard to this clonotype: The junction does not match germline at one end; this may be a read error. The V and J genes are TRBV12-3 or TRBV12-4 and TRBJ2-2; possibly TRBD2 for D (6 bases). The CDR3 covers 11 residues. CDR3 sequence: CANSSRRELFF. CDR3 sequence (DNA): TGTGCCAACAGTTCCAGGAGGGAGTTGTTTTTT.

This clonotype was observed a handful of times. The chain recombines TRBV5-1 with TRBJ1-1; TRBD1 is a possible D gene (6 bases). The CDR3 is 15 residues long. CDR1 and CDR2 (germline): SGHRS, YFSETQ. Trimming shortened V by 8 bases and J by 0 bases, and 17 bases separated the two germline ends. CDR3 bases: TGCGCCAGGCGGGGAGGGGGAGGAATGAACACTGAAGCTTTCTTT. Amino acids: CARRGGGGMNTEAFF.

Concerning this clonotype: The germline gene is not matched at one end of the junction; a read error may be the cause. The rearrangement uses TRBV29-1 and TRBJ1-1; D might be TRBD1 (6 bases). This CDR3 comprises 12 residues. Per the germline V gene, CDR1 is SQVTM and CDR2 is ANQGSEA. The CDR3 sequence: CSVISGGTEAFF. In DNA form, the CDR3 reads TGCAGCGTGATATCGGGGGGCACTGAAGCCTTCTTT.

The chain recombines TRBV10-3 with TRBJ1-4; D not certain. This CDR3 comprises 14 residues. With 2 bases removed from V and 7 bases from J, the gap between germline ends came to 11 bases. The germline V gene encodes CDR1 ENHRY and CDR2 SYGVKD. The CDR3 protein is CAISEGSRTEKLFF. The CDR3 region has the DNA TGTGCCATCAGTGAGGGAAGTCGTACTGAAAAACTGTTTTTT.

Concerning this clonotype itself: A much larger clone is a single base away; this may be a read error. The missing conserved phenylalanine or tryptophan at the end of this CDR3 makes a read error likely. The gene calls are TRBV2 and TRBJ2-3; 8 bases are a match to TRBD2. The CDR3 has 16 residues. The V and J ends lost 6 bases and 1 base, in that order; junction bases with no gene match: 9. Germline V gene lookup returns CDR1 SNHLY and CDR2 FYNNEI. Here the CDR3 reads CASRAAHGRGTDTQYL. DNA for the CDR3: TGTGCCAGCAGGGCGGCACACGGGAGGGGCACAGATACGCAGTATCTT.

As to this clonotype: The CDR3 carries no conserved terminal phenylalanine or tryptophan, so it likely arises from a read error. The V call is TRBV6-2 or TRBV6-3, the J call TRBJ2-7; 9 positions agree with TRBD2. From germline, CDR1 is MNHEY and CDR2 SVGEGT. Germline trimming cut 8 bases from V and 7 bases from J; bases unmatched to any gene: 15. The length of the CDR3 is 15 residues. CDR3 DNA sequence: TGTGCCAGCGGCACTCCGACTAGCGGAGGGTATGAGCAGTACCTC. Translation: CASGTPTSGGYEQYL.

In this sample, this clonotype turned up many times. This rearrangement joins TRBV30 to TRBJ2-7, with 7 bases aligning to TRBD1. CDR3 length: 13 residues. J gave up 3 bases and V 4 bases, and 6 bases lay outside the gene matches. The germline gives CDR1 GTSNPN, CDR2 SVGIG (reference sequence). The CDR3 DNA sequence: TGTGCCTGGACCTCCCGGGACAGCTACGAGCAGTACTTC. As protein: CAWTSRDSYEQYF.

Worth noting for this clonotype: Germline and junction disagree at one end, which may indicate a read error. The chain links TRBV14 to TRBJ2-1; D not certain. Per germline, CDR1 SGHDN and CDR2 FVKESK. The CDR3 is made up of 14 amino acids. The CDR3 protein is CASSRLEVSDEQFF. The DNA for the CDR3 is TGCGCCAGCAGCCGTCTAGAGGTATCTGATGAGCAGTTCTTC.

Note on this clonotype: A clone one base away is much larger, so this may be a read error. This chain connects TRBV7-9 to TRBJ2-1; 9 bases fit TRBD2. V lost 3 bases to trimming and J lost 7 bases; unmatched junction nucleotides: 7. There are 15 residues in the CDR3. CDR1 and CDR2 (germline): SEHNR, FQNEAQ (reference sequence). CDR3 coding DNA: TGTGCCAGCAGCTTGCTAGCGGGACGGGCGAATGAGCAGTTCTTC. It specifies CASSLLAGRANEQFF.

In regard to this clonotype: This is likely a read error, given that the CDR3 carries no conserved phenylalanine or tryptophan at its end. The genes are TRBV11-3 and TRBJ1-1; TRBD1 might be the D (5 bases). This CDR3 has 13 residues. Germline V gene lookup returns CDR1 SGHNT and CDR2 YENEEA. CDR3 coding DNA: TGTGCCAGCAGCACAGGTTTGAAGACTGTAGCTTTCTAT. Translation gives CASSTGLKTVAFY.

About this clonotype: This is likely a read error, given that the CDR3 carries no conserved phenylalanine or tryptophan at its end. The rearrangement uses TRBV12-3 or TRBV12-4 and TRBJ2-3; D gene unclear. Trimming took off 1 base at V and 10 bases at J, with 18 bases between the two ends. The CDR3 is 15 residues long. This chain's CDR3 is CASSLDSGNGRAQYY. In DNA, the CDR3 is TGTGCCAGCAGTTTAGATTCCGGCAACGGGCGCGCGCAGTATTAT.

V is TRBV14 and J is TRBJ1-1; no clear D gene. CDR3 length: 18 residues. Deletions cut 0 bases from V and 7 bases from J, with 24 bases between. Germline V gene lookup returns CDR1 SGHDN and CDR2 FVKESK. The CDR3 region is CASSQDEPATTLVVEAFF. DNA of the CDR3: TGTGCCAGCAGCCAAGATGAACCAGCTACTACTCTGGTGGTTGAAGCTTTCTTT. Supplemented by reference TRBV14 and TRBJ1-1, the full variable domain reads EAGVTQFPSHSVIEKGQTVTLRCDPISGHDNLYWYRRVMGKEIKFLLHFVKESKQDESGMPNNRFLAERTGGTYSTLKVQPAELEDSGVYFCASSQDEPATTLVVEAFFGQGTRLTVV.

Comment on this clonotype: An end of the junction differs from the germline gene, which may be a read error. The CDR3 reads CASSLIGGLTNQPQHF. The DNA for the CDR3 is TGTGCCAGCAGCCTAATAGGGGGTCTGACGAATCAGCCCCAGCATTTC. J is TRBJ1-5 and V is TRBV11-2, with TRBD1 as a possible D gene (6 bases). There are 16 residues in the CDR3. Per the germline V gene, CDR1 is SGHAT and CDR2 is FQNNGV.

The CDR3 here is CASSQDVDFQYF. The CDR3 DNA sequence: TGTGCCAGCAGCCAAGATGTGGATTTTCAGTACTTC. The genes are TRBV4-2 and TRBJ2-4; D gene ambiguous. Germline V lookup: CDR1 LGHNA, CDR2 YNFKEQ. The CDR3 extends over 12 amino acids. V was cut by 0 bases and J by 11 bases, with 8 bases left in between.